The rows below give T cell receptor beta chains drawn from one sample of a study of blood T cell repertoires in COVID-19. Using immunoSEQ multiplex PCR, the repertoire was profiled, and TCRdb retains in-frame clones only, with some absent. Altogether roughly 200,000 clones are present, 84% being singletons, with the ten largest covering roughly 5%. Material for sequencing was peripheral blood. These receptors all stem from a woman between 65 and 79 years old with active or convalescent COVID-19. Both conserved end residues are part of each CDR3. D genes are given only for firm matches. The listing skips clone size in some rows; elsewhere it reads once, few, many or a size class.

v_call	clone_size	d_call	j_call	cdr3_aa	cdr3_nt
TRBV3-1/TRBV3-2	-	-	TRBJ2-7	CASSIQGYEQYF	TGTGCCAGCAGCATACAGGGTTACGAGCAGTACTTC
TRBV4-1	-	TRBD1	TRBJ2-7	CASSLGTGPTYEQYF	TGCGCCAGCAGCCTCGGGACAGGGCCTACCTACGAGCAGTACTTC
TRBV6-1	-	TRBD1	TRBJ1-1	CASSERTRGPGSEAFF	TGTGCCAGCAGTGAAAGAACCAGGGGGCCGGGATCTGAAGCTTTCTTT
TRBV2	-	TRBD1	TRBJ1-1	CASGRSDRGNTEAFF	TGTGCCAGCGGGCGCAGCGACAGGGGGAACACTGAAGCTTTCTTT
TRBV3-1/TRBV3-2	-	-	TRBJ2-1	CASSRIRSEQFF	TGTGCCAGCAGCCGGATTAGGAGTGAGCAGTTCTTC
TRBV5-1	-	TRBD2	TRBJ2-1	CASAPGLAENEQFF	TGCGCCAGCGCCCCGGGACTAGCGGAGAATGAGCAGTTCTTC
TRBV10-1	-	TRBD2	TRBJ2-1	CASSPSGGPNEQFF	TGCGCCAGCAGTCCATCGGGGGGTCCTAATGAGCAGTTCTTC
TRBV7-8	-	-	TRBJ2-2	CASSSPPWTRLAGELFF	TGTGCCAGCAGCTCACCCCCTTGGACACGGCTTGCCGGGGAGCTGTTTTTT
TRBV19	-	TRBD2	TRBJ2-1	CASSILTSGTLYNEQFF	TGTGCCAGTAGTATTTTGACTAGCGGGACTCTCTACAATGAGCAGTTCTTC
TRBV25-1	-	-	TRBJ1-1	CASRLQVNTEAFF	TGTGCCAGCAGACTTCAGGTGAACACTGAAGCTTTCTTT
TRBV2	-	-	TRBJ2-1	CASGGSLLGEQFF	TGTGCCAGCGGTGGGTCTCTTCTCGGTGAGCAGTTCTTC
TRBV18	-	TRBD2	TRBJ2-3	CASSPPGLAGADTQYF	TGTGCCAGCTCACCACCGGGCCTAGCGGGAGCAGATACGCAGTATTTT
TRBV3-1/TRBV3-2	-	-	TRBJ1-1	CASSPTTLYGGAFF	TGTGCCAGCAGTCCTACGACCCTTTATGGGGGGGCTTTCTTT
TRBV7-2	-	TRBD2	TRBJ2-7	CASSLGLAGTEQYF	TGTGCCAGCAGCTTAGGACTAGCGGGAACGGAGCAGTACTTC
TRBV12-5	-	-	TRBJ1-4	CASAWGPANEKLFF	TGTGCTAGTGCCTGGGGCCCAGCTAATGAAAAACTGTTTTTT
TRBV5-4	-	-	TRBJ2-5	CASSSRQAQETQYF	TGTGCCAGCAGCTCCCGACAGGCACAAGAGACCCAGTACTTC
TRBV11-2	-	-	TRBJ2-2	CASSSIRAGELFF	TGTGCCAGCAGTAGTATTCGGGCCGGGGAGCTGTTTTTT
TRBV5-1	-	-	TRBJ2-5	CASSFRETQYF	TGCGCCAGCAGCTTTCGGGAGACCCAGTACTTC
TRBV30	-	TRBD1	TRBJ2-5	CAWAREGGTETQYF	TGTGCCTGGGCGCGTGAAGGGGGCACAGAGACCCAGTACTTC
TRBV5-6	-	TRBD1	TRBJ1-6	CASSGGTDNSPLHF	TGTGCCAGCAGCGGGGGGACAGACAATTCACCCCTCCACTTT
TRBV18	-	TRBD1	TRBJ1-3	CASSPGQGNTIYF	TGTGCCAGCTCACCGGGACAGGGGAACACCATATATTTT
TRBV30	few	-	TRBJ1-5	CAWSQSSEQPQHF	TGTGCCTGGAGCCAATCGAGTGAACAGCCCCAGCATTTT
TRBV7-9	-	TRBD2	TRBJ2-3	CASRRTSGGGTDTQYF	TGTGCCAGCAGACGGACTAGCGGGGGGGGCACAGATACGCAGTATTTT
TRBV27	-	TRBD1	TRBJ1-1	CASSTTGTGAEAFF	TGTGCCAGCAGTACCACCGGGACAGGGGCTGAAGCTTTCTTT
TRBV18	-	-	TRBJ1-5	CASSRDTASNQPQHF	TGTGCCAGCTCACGGGACACCGCTAGCAATCAGCCCCAGCATTTT